A selection of T cell receptor beta chains follows, all from one sample in a study of control samples from healthy donors and cancer patients. Clones were sequenced by immunoSEQ multiplex PCR, and TCRdb holds only the in-frame ones, with some missing. The top ten clones hold 20% to 30% of a sample with tens of thousands of clones, 93% of them seen once. The sequenced sample consisted of PBMCs. The receptor source for this set is a woman aged 50 to 65 with head and neck cancer. Each CDR3 is given with its conserved first and last residue. A D gene is named only where the DNA matches it firmly. Size is omitted from some rows. Given values are once, few, many or a class for expanded clones.

d_gene: -
abundance: few
v_gene: TRBV6-5
j_gene: TRBJ1-6
CDR3nt: TGTGCCAGCAGTCCAGGACAGCTCAATAATTCACCCCTCCACTTT
CDR3aa: CASSPGQLNNSPLHF

d_gene: -
abundance: -
v_gene: TRBV7-2
j_gene: TRBJ2-1
CDR3nt: TGTGCCAGCAGCTTCCGGGGGCCTTCATACAATGAGCAGTTCTTC
CDR3aa: CASSFRGPSYNEQFF

d_gene: -
abundance: -
v_gene: TRBV2
j_gene: TRBJ2-7
CDR3nt: TGTGCCAGCAGTGAAAACAATTCCTACGAGCAGTACTTC
CDR3aa: CASSENNSYEQYF

d_gene: TRBD1
abundance: -
v_gene: TRBV19
j_gene: TRBJ1-4
CDR3nt: TGTGCCAGTAGGCCACAGGGGGAGACCGAAAAACTGTTTTTT
CDR3aa: CASRPQGETEKLFF

d_gene: TRBD1
abundance: -
v_gene: TRBV5-4
j_gene: TRBJ2-2
CDR3nt: TGTGCCAGCAGCCACAGGGGAATGAATACCGGGGAGCTGTTTTTT
CDR3aa: CASSHRGMNTGELFF

d_gene: TRBD2
abundance: -
v_gene: TRBV20-1
j_gene: TRBJ2-5
CDR3nt: TGCAGTGCTAGTACGGCTAGCGGGAGACCCCTAGAGACCCAGTACTTC
CDR3aa: CSASTASGRPLETQYF

d_gene: -
abundance: few
v_gene: TRBV28
j_gene: TRBJ2-1
CDR3nt: TGTGCCAGCCGAAAATGGGGCGCGGATGAGCAGTTCTTC
CDR3aa: CASRKWGADEQFF

d_gene: -
abundance: -
v_gene: TRBV7-2
j_gene: TRBJ1-5
CDR3nt: TGTGCCAGCAGCTTAGGGGGCAGGGCATATAGCAATCAGCCCCAGCATTTT
CDR3aa: CASSLGGRAYSNQPQHF

d_gene: -
abundance: -
v_gene: TRBV28
j_gene: TRBJ1-1
CDR3nt: TGTGCCAGCAGTTTAGTCGGAGGAGGGGGTACTGAAGCTTTCTTT
CDR3aa: CASSLVGGGGTEAFF

d_gene: TRBD2
abundance: -
v_gene: TRBV24-1
j_gene: TRBJ2-3
CDR3nt: TGTGCCACCAGTGATGCCTCTTATAGCGGGAGGGCCACAGATACGCAGTATTTT
CDR3aa: CATSDASYSGRATDTQYF

d_gene: -
abundance: -
v_gene: TRBV9
j_gene: TRBJ1-2
CDR3nt: TGTGCCAGCAGCGTAGGGGGGTCGGATGGCTACACCTTC
CDR3aa: CASSVGGSDGYTF

d_gene: -
abundance: -
v_gene: TRBV24-1
j_gene: TRBJ2-2
CDR3nt: TGTGCCACCAGTAACAGCCAGAACACCGGGGAGCTGTTTTTT
CDR3aa: CATSNSQNTGELFF

d_gene: -
abundance: -
v_gene: TRBV7-9
j_gene: TRBJ1-3
CDR3nt: TGTGCCAGCAGTCAACTGGGGACTGGCGTGGGCACCATATATTTT
CDR3aa: CASSQLGTGVGTIYF

d_gene: TRBD1
abundance: -
v_gene: TRBV5-1
j_gene: TRBJ1-5
CDR3nt: TGCGCCAGCAGTTCCACGGGACAGGACAATCAGCCCCAGCATTTT
CDR3aa: CASSSTGQDNQPQHF

d_gene: -
abundance: -
v_gene: TRBV9
j_gene: TRBJ2-5
CDR3nt: TGTGCCAGCAGCCTAGCCGGGAGTTATCAAGAGACCCAGTACTTC
CDR3aa: CASSLAGSYQETQYF

d_gene: TRBD1
abundance: once
v_gene: TRBV5-1
j_gene: TRBJ1-6
CDR3nt: TGCGCCAGCAGCAGCGGACAGGCGAATAATTCACCCCTCCACTTT
CDR3aa: CASSSGQANNSPLHF

d_gene: TRBD1
abundance: few
v_gene: TRBV7-6
j_gene: TRBJ2-7
CDR3nt: TGTGCCAGCAGCTTAGGGGACAGGGGACCCTACGAGCAGTACTTC
CDR3aa: CASSLGDRGPYEQYF

d_gene: TRBD2
abundance: -
v_gene: TRBV30
j_gene: TRBJ2-7
CDR3nt: TGTGCCTGGGGTCGTGGGGGGGACGAGCAGTACTTC
CDR3aa: CAWGRGGDEQYF